This T cell receptor (beta chain) was sequenced during a study of T cells in Graves' hyperthyroidism and ophthalmopathy. Template material for amplifying TCR beta CDR3 regions consisted of RNA transcripts. The HTBI primer set drove a first-round RT-PCR of the TCR CDR3. TCRdb passed the multiplex PCR reads through MiXCR, listing each CDR3 protein once. Among approximately 570,000 distinct CDR3 sequences listed, about 20% were seen once. Trimming removed 5 bases from V and 6 bases from J; junction bases left unmatched: 20. Germline lookup yields CDR1 SEHNR and CDR2 FQNEAQ (reference sequence). There are 18 residues in the CDR3. This clonotype has a handful of counts.

This receptor was obtained from a man aged 35-49 years with Graves' ophthalmopathy. Sequenced: blood. This chain uses TRBV7-9 with TRBJ2-3; 7 positions agree with TRBD1. CDR3 sequence: CASSPSIRTGQFKDTQYF. Here the CDR3 DNA reads TGTGCCAGCAGCCCTTCAATTAGGACGGGACAGTTCAAGGATACGCAGTATTTT.